This T cell receptor beta chain was retrieved from a study of T cell repertoires in cytomegalovirus infection (dated by TCRdb to between 2018 and 2021). Study-wide context: Recently identified HLA-C-restricted CMV epitopes, whose presentation resists viral immunomodulation, were targeted by peptide stimulations together with well-studied HLA-B-restricted epitopes. Donor HLA type was relevant to the analysis, because carriage of CMV infection together with the matching HLA type was indicated by public TCR beta signatures.

Trimming leaves V shorter by 3 bases and J shorter by 7 bases, with the junction holding 14 bases beyond the gene matches. The CDR3 numbers 15 residues from cysteine through phenylalanine. The only DNA kept is the CDR3, 45 bases in frame from the first base. Based on the germline V gene (reference sequence), the CDR1 and CDR2 sequences are DFQATT and SNEGSKA. On the study overall, not on this receptor specifically: The ex vivo response was dominated by HLA-C-restricted CMV-specific TCR beta clonotypes, and the single most frequent clonotype in two of eight donors was supplied by these HLA-C-restricted clonotypes. Cumulative frequency of public TCR beta family members discriminated carriers of CMV infection plus the relevant HLA type in this cohort and an independent approximately 400-donor cohort.

This sample was sequenced with an Illumina HiSeq 1500. TCRdb passed the public sequencing reads through fastp at Q25 and MiXCR, retaining productive beta sequences. Entries are consolidated by CDR3 protein sequence, retaining the most common genes and DNA. For this sample the table gives hundreds of thousands of distinct CDR3 sequences, of which about 39% were detected only once. The ten largest clones capture 35% to 50% of the sample. The sample's treatment or condition label, in plain terms: in vitro stimulation with specific CMV peptide epitopes to enrich CMV-specific T cells. For this clonotype: The antigen it recognizes is unknown. No much larger clonotype is one base removed from it; base qualities were not supplied.

This TCR came from a human donor in good health (CMV status not recorded). Some clones in this sample may be carry-over from other donors' samples. The rearranged chain carries TRBV20-1 and TRBJ2-7; 8 bases in between match TRBD2. The source material was cultured PBMCs, sampled from culture after CMV antigen stimulation. The CDR3 has the sequence CSARGRGAGSLEQYF. The nucleotide sequence is given as TGCAGTGCTAGGGGGCGGGGGGCAGGCTCCTTAGAGCAGTACTTC.